These 26 T cell receptor beta chains were all obtained from the same sample, sequenced in a study of T-cell reconstitution after alpha-beta-depleted transplantation in children. Study-wide findings and caveats: Newly generated T cells supplied most T-cell counts and diversity one year post-transplant.

Their cognate antigens are unknown. Unique molecular identifiers featured in how the TCRbeta library was prepared. TCRdb itself ran the PCR reads through MiXCR, one entry per CDR3 protein. Among about 300,000 distinct CDR3 sequences listed, about 7.3% were seen once. Sequenced here: peripheral blood, sampled 360 days after TCRalphabeta/CD19-depleted stem cell transplant. These receptors all come from a female patient younger than 10 who had a stem cell transplant for Fanconi anemia, so the T cells may come from the graft donor.

This clonotype was counted many times. This chain links TRBV11-2 with TRBJ2-3, with a weak D call TRBD1 (5 bases). V was clipped by 7 bases and J by 3 bases, with 26 bases between them. The CDR3 totals 18 residues. The V gene's germline CDR1 is SGHAT and CDR2 FQNNGV. The CDR3 DNA reads as TGTGCCAGCACCTACCTGGGGCCACAGCACCTAAGGACAGATACGCAGTATTTT. Amino acid sequence: CASTYLGPQHLRTDTQYF.

This clonotype was observed at least ten times. The rearrangement uses TRBV10-3 and TRBJ2-7, with TRBD1 identical over 8 bases. The CDR3 runs 13 residues. Germline loops: CDR1 ENHRY, CDR2 SYGVKD. V lost 6 bases, J lost 3 bases, and 4 bases stayed unmatched. Here the CDR3 reads CAIRGTGDYEQYF. CDR3 DNA sequence: TGTGCCATCAGGGGGACAGGAGACTACGAGCAGTACTTC.

CDR3 sequence: CASSANRDREGGEQFF. DNA of the CDR3: TGTGCCAGCAGCGCTAACCGGGACAGGGAAGGGGGTGAGCAGTTCTTC. The rearrangement joins TRBV9 to TRBJ2-1; 9 bases are shared with TRBD1. CDR1 SGDLS and CDR2 YYNGEE come from the germline V gene. This CDR3 contains 16 residues. Trimming removed 3 bases from V and 9 bases from J; junction bases left unmatched: 13. The complete variable domain, with remaining parts taken from reference TRBV9 and TRBJ2-1, reads DSGVTQTPKHLITATGQRVTLRCSPRSGDLSVYWYQQSLDQGLQFLIQYYNGEERAKGNILERFSAQQFPDLHSELNLSSLELGDSALYFCASSANRDREGGEQFFGPGTRLTVL.

This clonotype was seen at least ten times. The chain employs TRBV18 and TRBJ2-5, with 7 bases fitting TRBD1. The CDR3 spans 14 residues. Germline CDR1 KGHSH, CDR2 LQKENI. Unmatched junction bases numbered 1, after V lost 2 bases and J lost 1 base. The CDR3 region is CASSPRDSQETQYF. The CDR3 coding sequence is TGTGCCAGCTCACCAAGGGACAGCCAAGAGACCCAGTACTTC.

The chain carries TRBV28 and TRBJ2-2; D possibly corresponds to TRBD2 (5 bases). Germline CDR1 and CDR2: MDHEN and SYDVKM. The CDR3 totals 13 residues. Trimming left V 9 bases short and J 1 base short, with 9 bases between. For the CDR3, the DNA is TGTGCCAGTATAGAGGGGAACACCGGGGAGCTGTTTTTT. Translating gives CASIEGNTGELFF.

This clonotype was seen a handful of times. The chain carries TRBV20-1 and TRBJ1-2; D is undetermined. Per the germline V gene, CDR1 is DFQATT and CDR2 is SNEGSKA (reference sequence). Trimming removed 0 bases from V and 3 bases from J, with 23 bases in between. The CDR3 is 18 amino acids. In DNA form, the CDR3 reads TGCAGTGCTAGAGATCCGGGTCAAGGGTTGGGTCCCGACTATGGCTACACCTTC. Translated: CSARDPGQGLGPDYGYTF.

This clonotype was counted many times. The CDR3: CASSFFQGGETQYF. CDR3 nucleotide sequence: TGCGCCAGCAGCTTTTTTCAGGGGGGAGAGACCCAGTACTTC. The chain uses TRBV5-1 and TRBJ2-5, with TRBD1 as a possible D gene (7 bases). CDR3 length: 14 amino acids. Germline CDR1 reads SGHRS; CDR2 reads YFSETQ. V was pared by 2 bases and J by 4 bases, with 12 bases between.

This clonotype was seen at least ten times. The chain uses TRBV12-3 or TRBV12-4 and TRBJ2-7; TRBD2 aligns across 12 bases. CDR3 length: 17 residues. V lost 6 bases to trimming and J lost 5 bases; unmatched junction nucleotides: 14. The CDR3, as DNA: TGTGCCAGCAGGATCCGCCTAGCGGGAGGGCCTTTACACGAGCAGTACTTC. This translates into CASRIRLAGGPLHEQYF.

This clonotype was seen many times. The chain couples TRBV28 to TRBJ2-7, with TRBD2 identical over 13 bases. Germline V gene sequence: CDR1 MDHEN, CDR2 SYDVKM. The CDR3 contains 14 residues. Trimming took 9 bases from V and 3 from J; bases not matched to a gene: 5. CDR3 DNA: TGTGCCAGGCCGGGACTAGCGGGATGCTACGAGCAGTACTTC. It yields the protein CARPGLAGCYEQYF.

This chain uses TRBV27 with TRBJ1-4; TRBD1 agrees at 8 bases. Germline CDR1 reads MNHEY; CDR2 reads SMNVEV (reference sequence). The CDR3 length is 14 residues. J was trimmed by 8 bases and V by 3 bases; bases with no gene match: 5. CDR3 sequence: CASSFTGGFEKLFF. The CDR3 DNA reads as TGTGCCAGCAGTTTCACAGGGGGATTCGAAAAACTGTTTTTT.

This clonotype was counted at least ten times. This chain joins TRBV28 and TRBJ1-1; unclear D gene. V was clipped by 3 bases and J by 0 bases, with 11 bases between them. Germline CDR1 MDHEN, CDR2 SYDVKM. The CDR3 is made up of 15 amino acids. The CDR3: CASSLANGMNTEAFF. CDR3 DNA sequence: TGTGCCAGCAGTTTGGCGAACGGAATGAACACTGAAGCTTTCTTT. The full variable domain, rest sourced from reference TRBV28 and TRBJ1-1, is DVKVTQSSRYLVKRTGEKVFLECVQDMDHENMFWYRQDPGLGLRLIYFSYDVKMKEKGDIPEGYSVSREKKERFSLILESASTNQTSMYLCASSLANGMNTEAFFGQGTRLTVV.

This clonotype came up many times. This chain uses TRBV12-3 or TRBV12-4 with TRBJ1-3; D unresolved. The CDR3 is 16 amino acids. V shed 1 base and J shed 1 base, with 11 bases lying between them. The CDR3 region is CASSLGTKGSGNTIYF. DNA for the CDR3: TGTGCCAGCAGTTTAGGGACTAAGGGTTCTGGAAACACCATATATTTT.

This clonotype has a count of ten or more. The CDR3 is CASSYGLGRNTDTQYF. CDR3 sequence (DNA): TGCGCCAGCAGCTATGGACTAGGGAGAAACACAGATACGCAGTATTTT. This chain uses TRBV5-1 with TRBJ2-3; 7 nucleotides agree with TRBD2. This CDR3 is 16 amino acids long. The ends lost 3 bases at V and 2 bases at J; junction bases unmatched: 9. CDR1 SGHRS and CDR2 YFSETQ come from the germline V gene.

This clonotype was seen only a few times. The J gene is TRBJ1-5, the V gene TRBV7-2; TRBD1 might be the D (5 bases). V shed 1 base and J shed 7 bases, with 14 bases lying between them. CDR1 SGHTA and CDR2 FQGNSA come from the germline V gene. The CDR3 runs 15 residues. CDR3 sequence (DNA): TGTGCCAGCAGCTTAGTCCAGGGTTCACGGCAGCCCCAGCATTTT. Translating it yields CASSLVQGSRQPQHF.

At least ten counts were recorded for this clonotype. J is TRBJ1-2 and V is TRBV5-6; D unclear. V lost 3 bases and J 0 bases, leaving 15 bases between the germline ends. Germline values: CDR1 SGHDT, CDR2 YYEEEE. The CDR3 loop spans 16 amino acids. This CDR3 is CASSWVDGNSNYGYTF. Written as DNA, the CDR3 is TGTGCCAGCAGCTGGGTTGACGGAAACTCTAACTATGGCTACACCTTC.

This clonotype was seen repeatedly, ten times or more. The chain links TRBV2 to TRBJ2-2, with TRBD2 identical over 9 bases. The V and J ends lost 7 bases and 6 bases, in that order; junction bases with no gene match: 15. Germline CDR1 reads SNHLY; CDR2 reads FYNNEI. The CDR3 consists of 17 residues. The CDR3 nucleotides are TGTGCCAGCACGCCGCTCTCCGGGACTAGCAAAGCCGGGGAGCTGTTTTTT. Its protein product is CASTPLSGTSKAGELFF.

There are many counts of this clonotype. The rearrangement links TRBV19 to TRBJ2-1; D perhaps matches TRBD2 (6 bases). The CDR3 consists of 12 residues. V gave up 5 bases and J gave up 6 bases, with 8 bases separating them. Germline V lookup: CDR1 LNHDA, CDR2 SQIVND (reference sequence). CDR3 DNA sequence: TGTGCCAGTAGTCCGGGGGTCAATGAGCAGTTCTTC. It codes for CASSPGVNEQFF.

This clonotype was observed a few times. The rearrangement joins TRBV7-3 to TRBJ2-2, with 12 positions matching TRBD2. Germline CDR1 and CDR2: SGHTA and FQGTGA. The CDR3 extends over 16 amino acids. J lost 7 bases, V lost 4 bases, and 7 bases had no gene match. CDR3 sequence: CASSSLAGGLSGELFF. In DNA form, the CDR3 reads TGTGCCAGCAGCTCCCTAGCGGGGGGGCTTAGCGGGGAGCTGTTTTTT.

This rearrangement joins TRBV9 to TRBJ1-2; unclear D gene. This CDR3 spans 14 amino acids. The ends were cut back, 2 bases at V and 1 base at J, with 9 bases in the middle. Germline V gene lookup returns CDR1 SGDLS and CDR2 YYNGEE. CDR3 residues: CASSVRGDNYGYTF. CDR3 DNA: TGTGCCAGCAGCGTCCGGGGTGATAACTATGGCTACACCTTC.

This clonotype was counted a few times. The chain couples TRBV6-5 to TRBJ1-2; 9 bases line up with TRBD1. Germline V gene data show CDR1 as MNHEY and CDR2 as SVGAGI. The V segment lost 0 bases and the J segment 4 bases; nucleotides outside the gene matches: 15. CDR3 length equals 19 residues. The CDR3 reads CASSYSGTGIGATLYGYTF. CDR3 sequence (DNA): TGTGCCAGCAGTTACTCGGGGACAGGGATAGGTGCCACTCTCTATGGCTACACCTTC.

The rearrangement joins TRBV2 to TRBJ2-5; tentative D call: TRBD2 (6 bases). Per germline, CDR1 SNHLY and CDR2 FYNNEI. The germline V and J ends were trimmed by 6 bases and 5 bases, with 28 bases remaining between them. The CDR3 sequence is 18 residues long. The DNA of the CDR3 is TGTGCCAGCAGATTGGGGGTTTCGGGACTCGCGCTTTCGGAGACCCAGTACTTC. Residues: CASRLGVSGLALSETQYF.

This clonotype was picked up a small number of times. The V and J genes are TRBV2 and TRBJ2-1; 9 positions match TRBD2. This CDR3 contains 13 residues. CDR1 and CDR2 (germline): SNHLY, FYNNEI. V shed 8 bases, J shed 8 bases, and the junction held 7 bases outside the gene matches. The CDR3 sequence: CASVRGGHDEQFF. Written as DNA, the CDR3 is TGTGCCAGCGTGCGGGGGGGCCATGATGAGCAGTTCTTC.

The chain has TRBV6-2 or TRBV6-3 and TRBJ2-2; D not resolved. This CDR3 comprises 13 residues. Germline CDR1 is MNHEY and CDR2 is SVGEGT. Trimming cost V 5 bases and J 6 bases, with 10 bases left between them. The CDR3 DNA reads as TGTGCCAGCAGTACCCTCCGCGCCGGGGAGCTGTTTTTT. Translating it yields CASSTLRAGELFF.

This clonotype was detected many times. The rearrangement joins TRBV9 to TRBJ2-1, with 8 bases aligning to TRBD2. V dropped 0 bases and J dropped 5; count of bases not matched to a gene: 1. CDR1 and CDR2 (germline): SGDLS, YYNGEE. This CDR3 is built from 14 residues. CDR3 loop: CASSVGGGNNEQFF. The DNA for the CDR3 is TGTGCCAGCAGCGTAGGCGGGGGGAACAATGAGCAGTTCTTC.

This clonotype was recorded many times. The chain carries TRBV7-9 and TRBJ1-1, with 9 nucleotides matching TRBD1. CDR1 is SEHNR, CDR2 FQNEAQ, per germline (reference sequence). J lost 14 bases, V lost 5 bases, and 21 bases had no gene match. This CDR3 is 16 amino acids long. The CDR3 loop is CASSGLRDRAPLVPFF. CDR3 DNA sequence: TGTGCCAGCAGCGGTCTCCGGGACAGGGCCCCCTTGGTGCCATTCTTT.

The chain couples TRBV29-1 to TRBJ1-5; TRBD1 matches at 9 bases. CDR1 and CDR2 (germline): SQVTM, ANQGSEA. The CDR3 extends over 13 amino acids. The CDR3: CSAPGQGHQPQHF. The CDR3 region has the DNA TGCAGTGCCCCGGGACAGGGACACCAGCCCCAGCATTTT.